This TCR beta chain was captured by sequencing in a study of shared clonotypes between healthy human individuals. On the study more broadly: CD4 naive and memory got three plates each, CD8 naive two, CD8 memory one.

Regarding this clone: Its antigen is still unknown.

Replicate PCRs from sorted subsets contained roughly 200 ng DNA, which is 29,000 or so T cell genomes. In the authors' workflow: There were no quality scores in the junction-only immunoSEQ sequences, so filtering differed. The protocol was immunoSEQ multiplex PCR, while the TCRdb copy is restricted to in-frame clones and leaves out a portion. The V and J calls and clone size are taken from that table; D and trimming were inferred from the DNA. Of fewer than 2.5 million clones listed, 80% to 95% were seen once; the top ten hold approximately 0.37%. The length of the CDR3 is 15 residues. Losses at the gene ends were 4 bases for V and 5 bases for J; bases not matched to a gene: 7. The germline gives CDR1 LNHDA, CDR2 SQIVND (reference sequence). Study observations and caveats: Naive subsets tended to show greater estimated richness than memory subsets.

The chain carries TRBV19 and TRBJ1-5; 8 bases are a match to TRBD1. The sample was naive CD4+ T cells from PBMCs. Sample subset: CD45RA+ positively selected. The receptor was derived from a man between 18 and 35 years old in good health. Some clones in this sample may be carry-over from other donors' samples. The DNA of the CDR3 is TGTGCCAGTAGTACAACCGGGACAGGCTATCAGCCCCAGCATTTT. Amino acids: CASSTTGTGYQPQHF.